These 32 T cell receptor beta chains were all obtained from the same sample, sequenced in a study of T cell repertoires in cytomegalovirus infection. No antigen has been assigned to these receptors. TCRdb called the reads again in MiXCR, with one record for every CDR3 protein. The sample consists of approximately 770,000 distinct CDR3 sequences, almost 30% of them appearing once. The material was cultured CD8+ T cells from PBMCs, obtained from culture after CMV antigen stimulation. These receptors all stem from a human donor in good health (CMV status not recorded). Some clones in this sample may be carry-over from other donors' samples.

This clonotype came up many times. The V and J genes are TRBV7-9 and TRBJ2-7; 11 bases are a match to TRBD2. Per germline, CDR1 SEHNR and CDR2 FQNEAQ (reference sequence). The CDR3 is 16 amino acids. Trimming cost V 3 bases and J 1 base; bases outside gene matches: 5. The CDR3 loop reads CASSFEGLAASYEQYF. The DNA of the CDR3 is TGTGCCAGCAGCTTCGAGGGACTAGCGGCTTCCTACGAGCAGTACTTC.

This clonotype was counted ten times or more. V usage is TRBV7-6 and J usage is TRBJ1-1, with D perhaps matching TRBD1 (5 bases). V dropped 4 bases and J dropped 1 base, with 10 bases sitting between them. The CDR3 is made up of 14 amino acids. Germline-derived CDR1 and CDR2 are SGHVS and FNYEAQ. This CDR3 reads CASSSGGTNTEAFF. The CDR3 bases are TGTGCCAGCAGCTCTGGCGGGACGAACACTGAAGCTTTCTTT.

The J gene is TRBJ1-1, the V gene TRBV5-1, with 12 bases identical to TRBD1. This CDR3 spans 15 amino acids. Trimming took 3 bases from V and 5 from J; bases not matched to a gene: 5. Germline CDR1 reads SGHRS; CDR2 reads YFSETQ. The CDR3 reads CASSSGDRGLTEAFF. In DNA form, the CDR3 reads TGCGCCAGCAGCTCGGGGGACAGGGGGCTGACTGAAGCTTTCTTT.

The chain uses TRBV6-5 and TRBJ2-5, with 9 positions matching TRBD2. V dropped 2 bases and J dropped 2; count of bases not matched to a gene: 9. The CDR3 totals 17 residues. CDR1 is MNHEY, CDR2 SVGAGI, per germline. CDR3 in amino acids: CASSYGGGLAEQETQYF. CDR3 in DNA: TGTGCCAGCAGTTACGGGGGGGGACTAGCAGAACAAGAGACCCAGTACTTC.

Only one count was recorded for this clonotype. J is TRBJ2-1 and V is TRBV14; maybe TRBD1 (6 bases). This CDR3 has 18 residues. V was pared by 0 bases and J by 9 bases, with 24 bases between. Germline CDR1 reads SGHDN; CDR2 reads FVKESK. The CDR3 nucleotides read TGTGCCAGCAGCCAAGATTGGAGGCAGGGGAGTTTTTTAGGTGAGCAGTTCTTC. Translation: CASSQDWRQGSFLGEQFF.

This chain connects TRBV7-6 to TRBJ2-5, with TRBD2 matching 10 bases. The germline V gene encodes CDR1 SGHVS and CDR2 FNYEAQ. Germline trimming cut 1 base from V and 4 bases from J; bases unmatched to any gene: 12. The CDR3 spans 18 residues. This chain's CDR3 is CASSLESGGVLEGETQYF. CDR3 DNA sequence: TGTGCCAGCAGCTTAGAAAGCGGGGGGGTCCTGGAGGGAGAGACCCAGTACTTC.

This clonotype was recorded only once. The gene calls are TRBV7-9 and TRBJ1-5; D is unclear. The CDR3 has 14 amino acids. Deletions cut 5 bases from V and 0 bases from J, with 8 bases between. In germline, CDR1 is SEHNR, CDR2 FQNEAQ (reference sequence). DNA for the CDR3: TGTGCCAGCAGCAAGACTAATAGCAATCAGCCCCAGCATTTT. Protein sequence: CASSKTNSNQPQHF.

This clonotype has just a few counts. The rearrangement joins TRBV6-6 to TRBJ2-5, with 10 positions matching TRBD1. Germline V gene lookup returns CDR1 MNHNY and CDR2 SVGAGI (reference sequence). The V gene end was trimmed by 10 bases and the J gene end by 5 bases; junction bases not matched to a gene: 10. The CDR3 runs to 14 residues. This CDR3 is CATIKTGGYETQYF. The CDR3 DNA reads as TGTGCCACTATAAAGACAGGGGGCTATGAGACCCAGTACTTC.

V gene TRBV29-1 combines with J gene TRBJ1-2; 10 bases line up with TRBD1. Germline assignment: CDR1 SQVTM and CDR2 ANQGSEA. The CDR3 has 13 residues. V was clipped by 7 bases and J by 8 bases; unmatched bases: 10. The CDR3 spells CSARDRGFWGYTF. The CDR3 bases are TGCAGCGCCAGGGACAGGGGTTTTTGGGGCTACACCTTC.

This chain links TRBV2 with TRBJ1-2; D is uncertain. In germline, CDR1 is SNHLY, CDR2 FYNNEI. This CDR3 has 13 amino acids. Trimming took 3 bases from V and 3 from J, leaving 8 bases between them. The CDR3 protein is CASSDATYYGYTF. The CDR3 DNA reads TGTGCCAGCAGTGACGCGACTTACTATGGCTACACCTTC.

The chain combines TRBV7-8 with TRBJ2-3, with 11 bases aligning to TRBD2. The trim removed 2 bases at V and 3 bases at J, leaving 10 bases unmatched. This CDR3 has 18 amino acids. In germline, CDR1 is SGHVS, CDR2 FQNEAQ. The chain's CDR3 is CASSLRPSGLAETDTQYF. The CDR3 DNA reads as TGTGCCAGCAGCTTACGCCCTTCGGGACTAGCGGAAACAGATACGCAGTATTTT. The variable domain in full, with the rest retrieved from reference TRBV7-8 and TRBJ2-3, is GAGVSQSPRYKVAKRGQDVALRCDPISGHVSLFWYQQALGQGPEFLTYFQNEAQLDKSGLPSDRFFAERPEGSVSTLKIQRTQQEDSAVYLCASSLRPSGLAETDTQYFGPGTRLTVL.

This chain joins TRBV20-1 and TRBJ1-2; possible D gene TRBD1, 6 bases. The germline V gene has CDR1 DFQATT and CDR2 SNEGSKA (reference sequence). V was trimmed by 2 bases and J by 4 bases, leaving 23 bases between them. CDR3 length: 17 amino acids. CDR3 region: CSARTDDGGQIGYGYTF. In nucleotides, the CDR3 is TGCAGTGCTAGAACTGATGACGGGGGGCAGATCGGCTATGGCTACACCTTC.

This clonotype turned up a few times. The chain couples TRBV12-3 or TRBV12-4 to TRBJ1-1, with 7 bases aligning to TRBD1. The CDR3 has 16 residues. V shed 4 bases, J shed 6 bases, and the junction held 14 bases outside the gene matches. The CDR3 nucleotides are TGTGCCAGCAGTTCACTACAGGGGTCGATCTTTGCTGAAGCTTTCTTT. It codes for CASSSLQGSIFAEAFF.

This chain's CDR3 is CASTKGNEKLFF. CDR3 coding DNA: TGTGCCAGCACAAAGGGAAATGAAAAACTGTTTTTT. This rearrangement joins TRBV6-6 to TRBJ1-4, with D unresolved. This CDR3 has 12 amino acids. With 7 bases removed from V and 5 bases from J, the gap between germline ends came to 8 bases. In germline, CDR1 is MNHNY, CDR2 SVGAGI (reference sequence).

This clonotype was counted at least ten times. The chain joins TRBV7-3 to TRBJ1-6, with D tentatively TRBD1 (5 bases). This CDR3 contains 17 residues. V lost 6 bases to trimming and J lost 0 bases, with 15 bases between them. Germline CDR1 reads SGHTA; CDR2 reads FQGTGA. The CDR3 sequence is CASRNRRQSSYNSPLHF. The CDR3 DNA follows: TGTGCCAGCAGGAATCGTCGACAGAGCTCCTATAATTCACCCCTCCACTTT.

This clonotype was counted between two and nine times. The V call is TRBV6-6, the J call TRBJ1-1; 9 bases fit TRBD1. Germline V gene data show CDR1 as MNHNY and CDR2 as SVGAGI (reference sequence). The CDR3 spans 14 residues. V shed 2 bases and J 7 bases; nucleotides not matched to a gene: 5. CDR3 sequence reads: CASSYLGTGNEAFF. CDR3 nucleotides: TGTGCCAGCAGTTACCTTGGGACAGGGAATGAAGCTTTCTTT.

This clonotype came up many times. The CDR3 is CASSLFYRGGLLYPEQFF. CDR3 DNA sequence: TGTGCCAGCAGCTTATTTTATAGGGGTGGACTTTTGTACCCTGAGCAGTTCTTC. The chain is built from TRBV7-6 and TRBJ2-1; D tentatively reads TRBD1 or TRBD2 (5 bases each). This CDR3 is built from 18 residues. Per the germline V gene, CDR1 is SGHVS and CDR2 is FNYEAQ. Trimming pared 2 bases from V and 9 bases from J, leaving 26 bases between.

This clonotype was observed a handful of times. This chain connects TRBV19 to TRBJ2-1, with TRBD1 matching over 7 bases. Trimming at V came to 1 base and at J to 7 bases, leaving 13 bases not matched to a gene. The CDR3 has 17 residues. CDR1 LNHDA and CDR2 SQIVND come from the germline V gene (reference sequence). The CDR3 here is CASSIGRQGPSRNEQFF. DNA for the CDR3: TGTGCCAGTAGTATAGGGAGACAGGGCCCCTCGAGGAATGAGCAGTTCTTC.

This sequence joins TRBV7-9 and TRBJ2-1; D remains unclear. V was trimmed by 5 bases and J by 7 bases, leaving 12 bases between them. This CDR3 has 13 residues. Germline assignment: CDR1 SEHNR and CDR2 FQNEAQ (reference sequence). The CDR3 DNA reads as TGTGCCAGCAGCCCACCTACAGCGAATGAGCAGTTCTTC. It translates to CASSPPTANEQFF.

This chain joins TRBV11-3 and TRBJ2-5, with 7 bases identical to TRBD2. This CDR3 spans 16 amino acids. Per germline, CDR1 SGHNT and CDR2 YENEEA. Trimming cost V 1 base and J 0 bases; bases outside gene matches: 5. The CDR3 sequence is CASSLGGGSYQETQYF. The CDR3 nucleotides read TGTGCCAGCAGCTTAGGGGGGGGGTCGTACCAAGAGACCCAGTACTTC.

CDR3 nucleotides: TGTGCCAGCACCTCACCTGGGGGTCTCCAGTACTTC. It codes for CASTSPGGLQYF. V gene TRBV27 combines with J gene TRBJ2-5, with D perhaps given as TRBD1 or TRBD2 (5 bases each). Germline V lookup: CDR1 MNHEY, CDR2 SMNVEV (reference sequence). V lost 7 bases and J lost 10, with 16 bases in between. This CDR3 is built from 12 residues.

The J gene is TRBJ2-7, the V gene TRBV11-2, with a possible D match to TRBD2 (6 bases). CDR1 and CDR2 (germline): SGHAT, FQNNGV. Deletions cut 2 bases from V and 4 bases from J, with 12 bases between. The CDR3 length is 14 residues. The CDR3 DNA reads TGTGCCAGCAGCTTAAGCCAGGGAGGTTACGAGCAGTACTTC. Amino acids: CASSLSQGGYEQYF.

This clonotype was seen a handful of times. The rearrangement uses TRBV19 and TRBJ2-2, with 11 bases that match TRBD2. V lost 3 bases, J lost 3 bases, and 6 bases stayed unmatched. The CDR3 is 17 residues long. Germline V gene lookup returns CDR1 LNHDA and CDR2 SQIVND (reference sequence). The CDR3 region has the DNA TGTGCCAGTAGTATGAACGGACTAGCGGGTTACACCGGGGAGCTGTTTTTT. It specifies CASSMNGLAGYTGELFF.

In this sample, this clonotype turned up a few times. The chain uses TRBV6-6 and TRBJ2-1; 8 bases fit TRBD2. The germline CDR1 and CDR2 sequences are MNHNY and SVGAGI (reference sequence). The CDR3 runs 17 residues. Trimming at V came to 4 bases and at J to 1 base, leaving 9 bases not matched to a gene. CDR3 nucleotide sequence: TGTGCCAGCAGTTGGCCCTATAGCGGGGATTCCTACAATGAGCAGTTCTTC. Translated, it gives CASSWPYSGDSYNEQFF.

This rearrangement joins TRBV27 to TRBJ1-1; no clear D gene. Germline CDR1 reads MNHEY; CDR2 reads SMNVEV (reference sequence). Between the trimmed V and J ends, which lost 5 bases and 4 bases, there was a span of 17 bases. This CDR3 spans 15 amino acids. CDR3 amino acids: CASSPPGQRSTEAFF. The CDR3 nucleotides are TGTGCCAGCAGTCCACCGGGCCAGAGGAGCACTGAAGCTTTCTTT.

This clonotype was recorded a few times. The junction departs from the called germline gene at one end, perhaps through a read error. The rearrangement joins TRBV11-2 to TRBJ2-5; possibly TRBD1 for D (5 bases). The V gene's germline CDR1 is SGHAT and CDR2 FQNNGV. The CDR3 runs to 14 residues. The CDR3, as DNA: TGTGCCAGCACCTTAGACAGTATCCAAGAGACCCAGTACTTC. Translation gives CASTLDSIQETQYF.

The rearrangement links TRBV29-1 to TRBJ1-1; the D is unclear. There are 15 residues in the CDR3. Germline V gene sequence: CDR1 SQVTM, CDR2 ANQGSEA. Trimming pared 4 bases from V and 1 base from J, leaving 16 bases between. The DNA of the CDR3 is TGCAGCGTTGGAATCGTGAGGGTCTCGAACACTGAAGCTTTCTTT. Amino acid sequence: CSVGIVRVSNTEAFF.

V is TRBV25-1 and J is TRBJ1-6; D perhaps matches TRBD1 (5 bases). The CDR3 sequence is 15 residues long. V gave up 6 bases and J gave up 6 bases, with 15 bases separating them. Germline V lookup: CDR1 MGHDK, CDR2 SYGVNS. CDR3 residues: CASSALGGVNSPLHF. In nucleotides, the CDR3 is TGTGCCAGCAGCGCTCTCGGGGGTGTTAATTCACCCCTCCACTTT.

In DNA, the CDR3 is TGTGCCAGCAGTTTTGGGACAGGCCTCGGGGGGCAGTACTTC. Protein sequence: CASSFGTGLGGQYF. V is TRBV27 and J is TRBJ2-7; TRBD1 matches 8 bases. Germline trimming cut 3 bases from V and 9 bases from J; bases unmatched to any gene: 10. Germline assignment: CDR1 MNHEY and CDR2 SMNVEV (reference sequence). This CDR3 has 14 amino acids.

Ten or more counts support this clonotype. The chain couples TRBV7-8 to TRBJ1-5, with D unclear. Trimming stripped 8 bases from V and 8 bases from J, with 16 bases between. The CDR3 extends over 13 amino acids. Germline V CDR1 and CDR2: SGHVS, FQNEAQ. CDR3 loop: CASSGGPKKPQHF. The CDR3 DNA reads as TGTGCCAGCTCGGGCGGTCCAAAAAAGCCCCAGCATTTT. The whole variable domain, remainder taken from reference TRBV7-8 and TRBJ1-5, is GAGVSQSPRYKVAKRGQDVALRCDPISGHVSLFWYQQALGQGPEFLTYFQNEAQLDKSGLPSDRFFAERPEGSVSTLKIQRTQQEDSAVYLCASSGGPKKPQHFGDGTRLSIL.

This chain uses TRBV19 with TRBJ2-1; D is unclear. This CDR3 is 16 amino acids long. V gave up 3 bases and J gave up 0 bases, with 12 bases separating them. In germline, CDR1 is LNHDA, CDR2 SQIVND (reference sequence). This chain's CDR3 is CASSISPTISYNEQFF. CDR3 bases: TGTGCCAGTAGTATTTCCCCCACAATCTCCTACAATGAGCAGTTCTTC.

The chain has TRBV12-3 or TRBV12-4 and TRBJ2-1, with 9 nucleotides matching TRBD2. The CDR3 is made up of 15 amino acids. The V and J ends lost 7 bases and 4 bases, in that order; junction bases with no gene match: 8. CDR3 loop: CASTPSGTVYNEQFF. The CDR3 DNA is TGTGCCAGCACCCCTAGCGGGACTGTTTACAATGAGCAGTTCTTC.